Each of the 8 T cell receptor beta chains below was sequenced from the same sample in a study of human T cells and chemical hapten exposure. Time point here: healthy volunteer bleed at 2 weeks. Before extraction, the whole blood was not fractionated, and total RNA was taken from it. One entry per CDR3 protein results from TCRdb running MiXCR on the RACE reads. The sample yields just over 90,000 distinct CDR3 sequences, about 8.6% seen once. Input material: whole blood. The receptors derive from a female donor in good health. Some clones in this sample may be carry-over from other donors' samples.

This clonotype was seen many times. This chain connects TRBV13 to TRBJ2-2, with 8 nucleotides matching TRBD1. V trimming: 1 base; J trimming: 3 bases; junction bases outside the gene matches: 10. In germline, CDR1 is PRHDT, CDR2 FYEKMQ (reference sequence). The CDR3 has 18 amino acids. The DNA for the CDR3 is TGTGCCAGCAGCTTAGCAGGGGGCAGGTTTTTTTACACCGGGGAGCTGTTTTTT. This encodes CASSLAGGRFFYTGELFF.

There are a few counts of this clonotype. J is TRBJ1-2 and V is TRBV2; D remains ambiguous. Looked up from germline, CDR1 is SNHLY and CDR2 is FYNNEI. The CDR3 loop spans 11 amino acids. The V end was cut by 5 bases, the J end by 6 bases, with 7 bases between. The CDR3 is CASSLRDGYTF. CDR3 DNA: TGTGCCAGCAGTTTACGGGATGGCTACACCTTC.

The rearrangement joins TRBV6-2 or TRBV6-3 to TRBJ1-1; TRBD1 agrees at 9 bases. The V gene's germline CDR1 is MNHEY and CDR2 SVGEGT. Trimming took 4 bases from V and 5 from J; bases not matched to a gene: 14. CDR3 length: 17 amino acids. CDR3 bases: TGTGCCAGCAGTTTTTTATCACCACAGGGGGCGTATACTGAAGCTTTCTTT. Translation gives CASSFLSPQGAYTEAFF.

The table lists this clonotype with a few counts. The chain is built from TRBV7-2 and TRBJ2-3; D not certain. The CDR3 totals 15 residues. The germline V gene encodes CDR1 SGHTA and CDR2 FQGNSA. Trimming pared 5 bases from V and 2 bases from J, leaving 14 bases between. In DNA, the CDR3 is TGTGCCAGCAGCCCACAGCGATACGACACAGATACGCAGTATTTT. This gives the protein CASSPQRYDTDTQYF.

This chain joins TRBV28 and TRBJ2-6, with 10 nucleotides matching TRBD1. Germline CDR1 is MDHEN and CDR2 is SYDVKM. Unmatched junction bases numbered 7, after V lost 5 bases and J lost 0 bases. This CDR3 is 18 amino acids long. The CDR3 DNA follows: TGTGCCAGCAGTGGTCGACAGGGGGCTCACTCTGGGGCCAACGTCCTGACTTTC. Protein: CASSGRQGAHSGANVLTF.

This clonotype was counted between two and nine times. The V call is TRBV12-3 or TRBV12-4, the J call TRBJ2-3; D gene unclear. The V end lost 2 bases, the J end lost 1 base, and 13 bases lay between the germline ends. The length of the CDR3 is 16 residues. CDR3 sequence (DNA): TGTGCCAGCAGTTTAAGGAAACAAAGTCGCACAGATACGCAGTATTTT. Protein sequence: CASSLRKQSRTDTQYF.

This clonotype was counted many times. The CDR3 sequence: CASSLRGGDQPQHF. CDR3 nucleotide sequence: TGTGCCAGCAGTTTACGGGGGGGCGATCAGCCCCAGCATTTT. The chain uses TRBV12-3 or TRBV12-4 and TRBJ1-5; perhaps TRBD1 as D (6 bases). The V end lost 2 bases, the J end lost 5 bases, and 10 bases lay between the germline ends. The CDR3 is 14 amino acids.

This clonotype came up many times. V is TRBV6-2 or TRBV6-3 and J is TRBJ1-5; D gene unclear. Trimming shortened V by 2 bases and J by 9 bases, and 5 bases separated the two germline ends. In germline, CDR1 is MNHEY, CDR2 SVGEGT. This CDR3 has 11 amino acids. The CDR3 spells CASSYGGPQHF. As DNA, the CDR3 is TGTGCCAGCAGTTACGGAGGGCCCCAGCATTTT.